The next 27 T cell receptor beta chains were all read from a single sample in a study of human T cells and chemical hapten exposure. TCRdb analysed the RACE reads with MiXCR anew, one entry per CDR3 protein. The data show about 89,000 distinct CDR3 sequences, about 10% seen once. The time point denotes: pre-sensitization, week 0. Treatment specified: therapeutic diphenylcyclopropenone sensitization with weekly scalp DPC. The sequenced sample was whole blood, obtained in connection with sensitization to the hapten diphenylcyclopropenone (DPC). These receptors all come from a woman in her sixties or seventies with alopecia areata. Some clones in this sample may be carry-over from other donors' samples.

This rearrangement joins TRBV6-2 or TRBV6-3 to TRBJ2-1; 9 positions match TRBD1. Germline V lookup: CDR1 MNHEY, CDR2 SVGEGT. The CDR3 totals 12 residues. The junction had 3 bases not matched to a gene; V was cut back by 8 bases and J by 7 bases. This CDR3 is CASRDRANEQFF. DNA of the CDR3: TGTGCCAGCCGGGACAGGGCAAATGAGCAGTTCTTC.

The chain recombines TRBV2 with TRBJ1-1, with D unresolved. Germline CDR1 is SNHLY and CDR2 is FYNNEI. The CDR3 contains 15 residues. The V and J ends lost 7 bases and 1 base respectively, with 16 bases between them. The CDR3 region has the DNA TGTGCCAGCACCTCTGGAAAGGGTGGGAACACTGAAGCTTTCTTT. Translating gives CASTSGKGGNTEAFF.

The sample holds a few counts of this clonotype. The chain is built from TRBV20-1 and TRBJ1-2; TRBD1 matches 9 bases. J was trimmed by 7 bases and V by 5 bases; bases with no gene match: 5. This CDR3 comprises 12 residues. The V gene's germline CDR1 is DFQATT and CDR2 SNEGSKA (reference sequence). CDR3 sequence reads: CSAPTGGVGYTF. CDR3 in DNA: TGCAGTGCTCCGACAGGGGGAGTTGGCTACACCTTC.

This clonotype appeared a few times. This chain links TRBV15 with TRBJ1-3; TRBD1 matches 7 bases. V gave up 7 bases and J gave up 0 bases; unmatched junction bases: 15. In germline, CDR1 is LNHNV, CDR2 YYDKDF (reference sequence). The CDR3 length is 18 residues. DNA of the CDR3: TGTGCCACCACCCAAGGAGGGACAGTACCTTTCTCTGGAAACACCATATATTTT. Translating gives CATTQGGTVPFSGNTIYF.

This clonotype occurred a few times. The V gene is TRBV29-1, the J gene TRBJ1-1; TRBD1 aligns across 7 bases. V shed 7 bases, J shed 7 bases, and the junction held 9 bases outside the gene matches. CDR1 SQVTM and CDR2 ANQGSEA come from the germline V gene. The CDR3 sequence is 12 residues long. The CDR3 region has the DNA TGCAGCGGAGAGACAGGGATCAATGAAGCTTTCTTT. Translation: CSGETGINEAFF.

This clonotype was counted a few times. V is TRBV2 and J is TRBJ2-7; D gene uncertain. CDR1 is SNHLY, CDR2 FYNNEI, per germline. V was pared by 4 bases and J by 3 bases, with 7 bases between. CDR3 length: 12 amino acids. For the CDR3, the DNA is TGTGCCAGCAGTGCTCTCAGCTACGAGCAGTACTTC. Amino acids: CASSALSYEQYF. Combining the CDR3 with reference TRBV2 and TRBJ2-7 gives the whole variable domain EPEVTQTPSHQVTQMGQEVILRCVPISNHLYFYWYRQILGQKVEFLVSFYNNEISEKSEIFDDQFSVERPDGSNFTLKIRSTKLEDSAMYFCASSALSYEQYFGPGTRLTVT.

V and J are TRBV5-1 and TRBJ1-1; maybe TRBD1 (6 bases). Germline V gene lookup returns CDR1 SGHRS and CDR2 YFSETQ. CDR3 length: 15 residues. V dropped 1 base and J dropped 4 bases, with 14 bases sitting between them. The CDR3 loop is CASSLFGGQSTEAFF. CDR3 DNA: TGCGCCAGCAGCTTGTTTGGGGGCCAGAGCACTGAAGCTTTCTTT.

V gene TRBV7-9 combines with J gene TRBJ1-2; tentatively, D is TRBD1 (5 bases). This CDR3 is built from 12 residues. V was clipped by 6 bases and J by 5 bases, with 10 bases between them. CDR1 is SEHNR and CDR2 is FQNEAQ in the germline V gene (reference sequence). The CDR3 is CASSKEGYGYTF. The CDR3 nucleotides read TGTGCCAGCAGTAAGGAGGGGTATGGCTACACCTTC.

The chain employs TRBV20-1 and TRBJ2-2; TRBD2 matches at 8 bases. The trim removed 2 bases at V and 6 bases at J, leaving 5 bases unmatched. The germline V gene has CDR1 DFQATT and CDR2 SNEGSKA (reference sequence). This CDR3 region has 14 residues. In DNA, the CDR3 is TGCAGTGCTAGATCGAGCGGGGGTTCCGGGGAGCTGTTTTTT. This translates into CSARSSGGSGELFF.

The V and J genes are TRBV3-2 and TRBJ2-2; the tabulated D call, TRBD2, remains unverified against the DNA. TRBV3-2 is designated a pseudogene. The CDR3 sequence is 17 residues long. CDR3 protein: CASSQVGGQGTTGELFF. Here the CDR3 DNA reads TGTGCCAGCAGCCAAGTGGGAGGGCAAGGGACCACCGGGGAGCTGTTTTTT.

This clonotype has a count of ten or more. Written as DNA, the CDR3 is TGCGCCAGCAGCCTGACAGGGGCCAGATATAATTCACCCCTCCACTTT. This translates into CASSLTGARYNSPLHF. This chain joins TRBV5-1 and TRBJ1-6; 8 bases line up with TRBD1. The CDR3 totals 16 residues. Germline CDR1 and CDR2: SGHRS and YFSETQ. V was pared by 4 bases and J by 4 bases, with 7 bases of the junction left unmatched.

In this sample, this clonotype turned up many times. The chain links TRBV7-9 to TRBJ1-4; unclear D gene. This CDR3 has 16 amino acids. Germline lookup yields CDR1 SEHNR and CDR2 FQNEAQ (reference sequence). Trimming took 4 bases from V and 0 from J, leaving 12 bases between them. In nucleotides, the CDR3 is TGTGCCAGCAGCTCCCTGGCGGACGCAACTAATGAAAAACTGTTTTTT. Translating it yields CASSSLADATNEKLFF. Together with reference TRBV7-9 and TRBJ1-4, the CDR3 gives the full variable domain: DTGVSQNPRHKITKRGQNVTFRCDPISEHNRLYWYRQTLGQGPEFLTYFQNEAQLEKSRLLSDRFSAERPKGSFSTLEIQRTEQGDSAMYLCASSSLADATNEKLFFGSGTQLSVL.

Ten or more counts support this clonotype. The V gene is TRBV18, the J gene TRBJ2-7, with D possibly matching TRBD1 (6 bases). The CDR3 consists of 12 residues. Trimming stripped 3 bases from V and 8 bases from J, with 11 bases between. Germline V CDR1 and CDR2: KGHSH, LQKENI. For the CDR3, the DNA is TGTGCCAGCTCACCGTCCCGGGACAAGCAGTACTTC. Residues: CASSPSRDKQYF.

The chain has TRBV5-4 and TRBJ2-7, with D perhaps TRBD1 (6 bases). The CDR3 extends over 16 amino acids. Germline V lookup: CDR1 SGHNT, CDR2 YYREEE (reference sequence). Trimming pared 4 bases from V and 0 bases from J, leaving 17 bases between. CDR3 amino acids: CASSPGQGGPSYEQYF. CDR3 coding DNA: TGTGCCAGCAGCCCCGGCCAAGGGGGTCCCTCCTACGAGCAGTACTTC.

V usage is TRBV27 and J usage is TRBJ2-1; D may match TRBD1 or TRBD2 (5 bases each). The germline V gene encodes CDR1 MNHEY and CDR2 SMNVEV (reference sequence). V shed 2 bases and J shed 12 bases, with 14 bases lying between them. The CDR3 contains 13 residues. The CDR3 nucleotides read TGTGCCAGCAGTTTAGTGGGGGTACTTGGGCAGTTCTTC. Amino acid sequence: CASSLVGVLGQFF.

The J gene is TRBJ1-2, the V gene TRBV18, with D hard to call. CDR1 is KGHSH and CDR2 is LQKENI in the germline V gene. The CDR3 sequence is 13 residues long. V lost 2 bases, J lost 4 bases, and 8 bases lay in between. The CDR3 DNA sequence: TGTGCCAGCTCACCAGACAACCTCTATGGCTACACCTTC. It codes for CASSPDNLYGYTF.

V is TRBV7-9 and J is TRBJ1-1; the D is unclear. In germline, CDR1 is SEHNR, CDR2 FQNEAQ (reference sequence). The germline V and J ends were trimmed by 5 bases and 3 bases, with 10 bases remaining between them. There are 13 residues in the CDR3. CDR3 region: CASSNPVDTEAFF. CDR3 sequence (DNA): TGTGCCAGCAGCAACCCTGTGGACACTGAAGCTTTCTTT.

This clonotype was seen more than once but under ten times. The genes are TRBV29-1 and TRBJ2-1, with D perhaps matching TRBD2 (6 bases). Trimming left V 7 bases short and J 0 bases short, with 10 bases between. The CDR3 has 13 amino acids. The germline gives CDR1 SQVTM, CDR2 ANQGSEA. The CDR3 DNA sequence: TGCAGCGGAACGACTAGCTCCTACAATGAGCAGTTCTTC. It translates to CSGTTSSYNEQFF.

This clonotype appeared many times. This chain uses TRBV7-8 with TRBJ2-3; tentative D call: TRBD2 (5 bases). This CDR3 contains 17 residues. Germline CDR1 SGHVS, CDR2 FQNEAQ. The V end was cut by 5 bases, the J end by 0 bases, with 18 bases between. This CDR3 reads CASSPLAGSASTDTQYF. The CDR3 nucleotides read TGTGCCAGCAGCCCCCTGGCGGGTAGCGCTAGCACAGATACGCAGTATTTT. Complete variable domain (other parts from reference TRBV7-8 and TRBJ2-3): GAGVSQSPRYKVAKRGQDVALRCDPISGHVSLFWYQQALGQGPEFLTYFQNEAQLDKSGLPSDRFFAERPEGSVSTLKIQRTQQEDSAVYLCASSPLAGSASTDTQYFGPGTRLTVL.

This clonotype has a handful of counts. The chain uses TRBV19 and TRBJ2-5, with TRBD1 matching over 8 bases. CDR3 length equals 13 residues. V lost 9 bases to trimming and J lost 5 bases; unmatched junction nucleotides: 8. Germline V gene lookup returns CDR1 LNHDA and CDR2 SQIVND (reference sequence). The CDR3 nucleotides read TGTGCCAGCGATGACAGGGGATCCGAGACCCAGTACTTC. As protein: CASDDRGSETQYF.

This clonotype was recorded a few times. V is TRBV20-1 and J is TRBJ2-7; 10 nucleotides agree with TRBD2. CDR3 size: 15 residues. With V trimmed by 0 bases and J by 3 bases, 5 bases remained unmatched. Germline values: CDR1 DFQATT, CDR2 SNEGSKA (reference sequence). The CDR3 is CSARDLLAGSYEQYF. The CDR3 DNA reads as TGCAGTGCTAGAGATTTACTAGCGGGGAGCTACGAGCAGTACTTC.

This chain links TRBV11-2 with TRBJ2-7, with a tentative D call TRBD1 (6 bases). CDR3 size: 15 residues. V lost 5 bases, J lost 0 bases, and 14 bases lay in between. Per germline, CDR1 SGHAT and CDR2 FQNNGV. The CDR3 DNA is TGTGCCAGCAGCCCAAGTCTGACAGGCTCCTACGAGCAGTACTTC. Translating gives CASSPSLTGSYEQYF.

The rearrangement joins TRBV10-3 to TRBJ1-5; TRBD1 matches 7 bases. Germline trimming cut 4 bases from V and 3 bases from J; bases unmatched to any gene: 3. Germline CDR1 is ENHRY and CDR2 is SYGVKD. The CDR3 loop spans 14 amino acids. For the CDR3, the DNA is TGTGCCATCAGTGCCGACAGGGACAATCAGCCCCAGCATTTT. Amino acids: CAISADRDNQPQHF.

The chain carries TRBV6-5 and TRBJ2-2; D possibly uses TRBD1 or TRBD2 (5 bases each). Trimming took 0 bases from V and 1 from J, leaving 15 bases between them. The CDR3 has 18 amino acids. Germline CDR1 reads MNHEY; CDR2 reads SVGAGI. Here the CDR3 DNA reads TGTGCCAGCAGTTACTCACCACCGGGACGCATGAACACCGGGGAGCTGTTTTTT. Amino acid sequence: CASSYSPPGRMNTGELFF.

In this sample, this clonotype turned up many times. CDR3 protein: CASRGEETGEQYF. CDR3 coding DNA: TGTGCCAGCAGAGGAGAGGAGACAGGCGAGCAGTACTTC. The chain links TRBV6-6 to TRBJ2-7, with D perhaps TRBD1 (6 bases). Trimming removed 6 bases from V and 6 bases from J, with 15 bases in between. This CDR3 is 13 amino acids long. The V gene's germline CDR1 is MNHNY and CDR2 SVGAGI (reference sequence).

V gene TRBV7-2 combines with J gene TRBJ2-2; 11 bases are a match to TRBD1. This CDR3 is 15 amino acids long. J was trimmed by 6 bases and V by 6 bases; bases with no gene match: 6. Germline CDR1 and CDR2: SGHTA and FQGNSA. In nucleotides, the CDR3 is TGTGCCAGCAGTTATGGACAGGGGGCATCCGGGGAGCTGTTTTTT. Protein: CASSYGQGASGELFF.

Ten or more counts support this clonotype. The chain recombines TRBV10-3 with TRBJ1-6; 8 nucleotides align to TRBD1. CDR3 size: 14 residues. CDR1 and CDR2 from the germline V gene are ENHRY and SYGVKD. Trimming at V came to 11 bases and at J to 1 base, leaving 4 bases not matched to a gene. In nucleotides, the CDR3 is TGTGCCGTACAGGGGGGATCCTATAATTCACCCCTCCACTTT. It codes for CAVQGGSYNSPLHF.